This T cell receptor beta chain was sequenced in a study of vaccination and CD4 T cells after COVID-19. CDR3 length: 14 amino acids. V shed 7 bases, J shed 8 bases, and the junction held 9 bases outside the gene matches. The germline CDR1 and CDR2 sequences are LNHDA and SQIVND (reference sequence). Sequencing of cultured CD4+ T cell DNA used the Oncomine TCR Beta short-read assay. TCRdb reprocessed the PCR reads via MiXCR and lists one record per CDR3 protein. Of almost 20,000 distinct CDR3 sequences listed, 52% were seen once; the top ten hold about 7%. Regarding this clonotype: Its antigen is as yet unknown.

Treatment in this sample: 10-day PBMC culture with coronavirus spike peptide pools or control peptides (ViraFEST assay). The sequencing sample was made of CD4+ T cells from blood, cultured in vitro. This TCR was sampled from a human donor who had recovered from COVID-19. This chain connects TRBV19 to TRBJ1-2; 11 bases are a match to TRBD1. The CDR3 sequence is CASTPGQGVGGYTF. The CDR3 coding sequence is TGTGCCAGTACCCCGGGACAGGGGGTTGGAGGCTACACCTTC.